The 20 T cell receptor beta chains below all came from one sample that was sequenced in a study of cytomegalovirus exposure and HLA in healthy donors. Primers: 60 Vbeta forward and 13 Jbeta reverse. Profiled with immunoSEQ multiplex PCR; TCRdb holds only in-frame clones, not every one. The data contain some 190,000 clones, approximately 78% of them singletons. Specimen: PBMCs. The receptors originated from a male donor in good health and CMV-seronegative.

The CDR3 DNA sequence: TGCGCCAGCAGCCAAGATAATTCGGATACGCAGTATTTT. Translation gives CASSQDNSDTQYF. This chain links TRBV4-3 with TRBJ2-3; the D is unclear. Trimming shortened V by 0 bases and J by 6 bases, and 7 bases separated the two germline ends. CDR1 is LGHNA, CDR2 YSLEER, per germline. The CDR3 length is 13 residues.

This chain uses TRBV28 with TRBJ2-7, with a weak D call TRBD2 (7 bases). The V gene's germline CDR1 is MDHEN and CDR2 SYDVKM. The V end lost 6 bases, the J end lost 6 bases, and 18 bases lay between the germline ends. This CDR3 region has 14 residues. This chain's CDR3 is CASRADTGRVEQYF. In DNA form, the CDR3 reads TGTGCCAGCAGAGCCGATACAGGGAGGGTCGAGCAGTACTTC.

The chain joins TRBV27 to TRBJ2-5; 12 nucleotides align to TRBD2. The CDR3 runs to 15 residues. The germline CDR1 and CDR2 sequences are MNHEY and SMNVEV (reference sequence). V shed 5 bases and J 5 bases; nucleotides not matched to a gene: 6. This CDR3 is CASSPRLAGAETQYF. CDR3 DNA: TGTGCCAGCAGTCCCCGACTAGCGGGGGCTGAGACCCAGTACTTC.

The rearrangement uses TRBV7-6 and TRBJ2-2, with TRBD1 matching 9 bases. The CDR3 has 16 residues. The germline CDR1 and CDR2 sequences are SGHVS and FNYEAQ. V trimming: 2 bases; J trimming: 7 bases; junction bases outside the gene matches: 8. CDR3 sequence reads: CASSLTGQGNGGELFF. Here the CDR3 DNA reads TGTGCCAGCAGCTTAACGGGACAGGGAAACGGCGGGGAGCTGTTTTTT.

The sample holds one count of this clone. This sequence joins TRBV7-9 and TRBJ1-5, with 12 positions matching TRBD1. Unmatched junction bases numbered 10, after V lost 4 bases and J lost 6 bases. Germline values: CDR1 SEHNR, CDR2 FQNEAQ (reference sequence). The CDR3 is 17 residues long. DNA of the CDR3: TGTGCCAGCAGCTCCGCCACCGGGACAGGGGGCCGTCAGCCCCAGCATTTT. This translates into CASSSATGTGGRQPQHF.

As concerns this clone: A junction boundary mismatches the germline segment, possibly from a read error. The J gene is TRBJ1-2, the V gene TRBV7-9, with D possibly TRBD1 on 6 matching bases. Germline CDR1 is SEHNR and CDR2 is FQNEAQ (reference sequence). CDR3 length: 12 amino acids. The CDR3 region has the DNA TGTGCCAGCAGCGGGGACATCGGTGGCTACCCCTTC. Translated, it gives CASSGDIGGYPF.

The chain links TRBV20-1 to TRBJ1-2; 7 bases line up with TRBD1. The germline V gene has CDR1 DFQATT and CDR2 SNEGSKA (reference sequence). After removal of 7 bases from V and 7 bases from J, the junction contained 6 bases not matched to a gene. CDR3 length: 11 residues. CDR3 coding DNA: TGCAGTGTCGAGACAGGGACTGGCTACACCTTC. Amino acids: CSVETGTGYTF.

The chain recombines TRBV15 with TRBJ2-2; no firm D call. The ends were cut back, 6 bases at V and 1 base at J, with 6 bases in the middle. This CDR3 is built from 13 residues. Germline assignment: CDR1 LNHNV and CDR2 YYDKDF (reference sequence). CDR3 protein: CATRAKNTGELFF. CDR3 coding DNA: TGTGCCACCAGGGCCAAGAACACCGGGGAGCTGTTTTTT.

V gene TRBV28 combines with J gene TRBJ1-4; possibly TRBD1 for D (6 bases). Trimming stripped 8 bases from V and 8 bases from J, with 21 bases between. The CDR3 consists of 15 residues. CDR1 is MDHEN and CDR2 is SYDVKM in the germline V gene. CDR3 nucleotides: TGTGCCAGCGGGAATCAGGGGCAGGGTTGGGAAAAACTGTTTTTT. Its translation is CASGNQGQGWEKLFF.

The V gene is TRBV5-1, the J gene TRBJ2-3, with TRBD1 matching 8 bases. Germline trimming cut 6 bases from V and 6 bases from J; bases unmatched to any gene: 15. The CDR3 runs 16 residues. Germline assignment: CDR1 SGHRS and CDR2 YFSETQ. The CDR3, as DNA: TGCGCCAGCACCCCTCTCAGTCAGGGGGCCCTTGATACGCAGTATTTT. It specifies CASTPLSQGALDTQYF. Variable domain in full (rest from reference TRBV5-1 and TRBJ2-3): KAGVTQTPRYLIKTRGQQVTLSCSPISGHRSVSWYQQTPGQGLQFLFEYFSETQRNKGNFPGRFSGRQFSNSRSEMNVSTLELGDSALYLCASTPLSQGALDTQYFGPGTRLTVL.

The chain employs TRBV28 and TRBJ1-5; 8 bases are a match to TRBD1. The CDR3 extends over 14 amino acids. With 8 bases clipped from V and 3 bases from J, the junction kept 6 bases outside the gene matches. CDR1 and CDR2 from the germline V gene are MDHEN and SYDVKM. CDR3 loop: CASVDRADNQPQHF. As DNA, the CDR3 is TGTGCCAGCGTGGACAGGGCAGACAATCAGCCCCAGCATTTT.

This chain links TRBV7-8 with TRBJ1-2; a possible D gene is TRBD1 (5 bases). The CDR3 is made up of 14 amino acids. V lost 5 bases, J lost 5 bases, and 15 bases lay in between. The V gene's germline CDR1 is SGHVS and CDR2 FQNEAQ. CDR3 sequence reads: CASSPGGTAYGYTF. For the CDR3, the DNA is TGTGCCAGCAGCCCGGGAGGGACGGCTTATGGCTACACCTTC. The variable domain in full, with the rest retrieved from reference TRBV7-8 and TRBJ1-2, is GAGVSQSPRYKVAKRGQDVALRCDPISGHVSLFWYQQALGQGPEFLTYFQNEAQLDKSGLPSDRFFAERPEGSVSTLKIQRTQQEDSAVYLCASSPGGTAYGYTFGSGTRLTVV.

This clone was seen only once. The chain combines TRBV19 with TRBJ1-5, with 8 bases identical to TRBD1. From germline, CDR1 is LNHDA and CDR2 SQIVND (reference sequence). This CDR3 spans 15 amino acids. The junction had 7 bases not matched to a gene; V was cut back by 5 bases and J by 4 bases. The CDR3 DNA follows: TGTGCCAGTAGTGCGGGCCGACAGGGGAATCAGCCCCAGCATTTT. Its translation is CASSAGRQGNQPQHF.

V and J are TRBV11-3 and TRBJ2-3; 7 bases map to TRBD2. Germline V lookup: CDR1 SGHNT, CDR2 YENEEA. Unmatched junction bases numbered 6, after V lost 4 bases and J lost 2 bases. The CDR3 loop spans 15 amino acids. Here the CDR3 DNA reads TGTGCCAGCAGCTCGGCAAGCGGGGACACAGATACGCAGTATTTT. Translation: CASSSASGDTDTQYF.

V is TRBV30 and J is TRBJ2-7; TRBD2 aligns across 11 bases. V dropped 3 bases and J dropped 1; count of bases not matched to a gene: 2. This CDR3 contains 14 residues. The germline V gene has CDR1 GTSNPN and CDR2 SVGIG (reference sequence). CDR3 amino acids: CAWRGTSGSYEQYF. In nucleotides, the CDR3 is TGTGCCTGGAGAGGGACTAGCGGTTCCTACGAGCAGTACTTC. Full variable domain (remainder filled in from reference TRBV30 and TRBJ2-7): SQTIHQWPATLVQPVGSPLSLECTVEGTSNPNLYWYRQAAGRGLQLLFYSVGIGQISSEVPQNLSASRPQDRQFILSSKKLLLSDSGFYLCAWRGTSGSYEQYFGPGTRLTVT.

This chain links TRBV5-1 with TRBJ2-3; the match to TRBD2 covers 10 bases. Per germline, CDR1 SGHRS and CDR2 YFSETQ. CDR3 length equals 17 residues. V lost 2 bases and J lost 0; bases outside the gene matches: 6. The CDR3 is CASSFGLAATSTDTQYF. CDR3 sequence (DNA): TGCGCCAGCAGCTTCGGACTAGCGGCCACTAGCACAGATACGCAGTATTTT.

The chain carries TRBV29-1 and TRBJ2-3; 15 nucleotides align to TRBD2. The V segment lost 8 bases and the J segment 0 bases; nucleotides outside the gene matches: 12. Germline V CDR1 and CDR2: SQVTM, ANQGSEA. This CDR3 region has 18 residues. The CDR3 nucleotides read TGCAGCTCAACAGGGAGGACTAGCGGGAGGGCGAGCACAGATACGCAGTATTTT. Amino acids: CSSTGRTSGRASTDTQYF.

The chain couples TRBV27 to TRBJ2-1; 8 bases match TRBD2. This CDR3 is built from 16 residues. The V gene's germline CDR1 is MNHEY and CDR2 SMNVEV (reference sequence). The V gene end was trimmed by 4 bases and the J gene end by 8 bases; junction bases not matched to a gene: 13. CDR3 DNA sequence: TGTGCCAGCAGTTCCGTCGGGACTAGGGTAGCAGATGAGCAGTTCTTC. Protein sequence: CASSSVGTRVADEQFF.

The V and J genes are TRBV9 and TRBJ1-3; the D gene is possibly TRBD1 (6 bases). Germline CDR1 and CDR2: SGDLS and YYNGEE. Trimming removed 4 bases from V and 0 bases from J, with 14 bases in between. The CDR3 has 16 residues. This CDR3 is CASSPRTVISGNTIYF. In nucleotides, the CDR3 is TGTGCCAGCAGCCCCCGGACAGTTATCTCTGGAAACACCATATATTTT.

The table lists this clone with a few counts. The genes are TRBV9 and TRBJ1-1, with D possibly matching TRBD1 (6 bases). V was trimmed by 0 bases and J by 2 bases, leaving 11 bases between them. The CDR3 consists of 15 residues. CDR1 and CDR2 from the germline V gene are SGDLS and YYNGEE. In nucleotides, the CDR3 is TGTGCCAGCAGCGTAGGGGACACACTTAACACTGAAGCTTTCTTT. Translation: CASSVGDTLNTEAFF.